The 7 T cell receptor beta chains presented below share a single source sample, sequenced in a study of cytomegalovirus exposure and HLA in healthy donors (dated by TCRdb to about 2017). The library was produced with the immunoSEQ multiplex PCR assay. The multiplex PCR relied on a mix of 60 forward primers for TCR Vbeta segments and 13 reverse primers for TCR Jbeta segments. The table was pulled from immuneACCESS by TCRdb, which kept in-frame rearrangements only. Such tables lose some clones; where checked, under half of the loss comes from unresolved V genes, and the rest has no known cause. Recorded for this sample are approximately 150,000 clones; 70% to 80% of them occurred a single time. Jointly, the top ten make up around 1.7% of the sample. Sequenced material: PBMCs. Receptors originate from a female donor in good health and CMV-seronegative.

The rearrangement links TRBV28 to TRBJ2-3, with TRBD1 matching 9 bases. The ends lost 7 bases at V and 1 base at J; junction bases unmatched: 6. CDR1 and CDR2 from the germline V gene are MDHEN and SYDVKM. The CDR3 is made up of 15 amino acids. CDR3 in DNA: TGTGCCAGCACACCCGGGGACAGGGGCACAGATACGCAGTATTTT. Protein product: CASTPGDRGTDTQYF.

The V gene is TRBV7-9, the J gene TRBJ1-5; 9 bases fit TRBD1. This CDR3 is built from 17 residues. V trimming: 3 bases; J trimming: 6 bases; junction bases outside the gene matches: 12. Germline V gene data show CDR1 as SEHNR and CDR2 as FQNEAQ (reference sequence). The CDR3 protein is CASSFFPPGTGIQPQHF. The CDR3 nucleotides read TGTGCCAGCAGCTTTTTTCCCCCGGGGACAGGGATTCAGCCCCAGCATTTT.

V is TRBV28 and J is TRBJ2-1; TRBD2 matches 11 bases. Trimming removed 4 bases from V and 1 base from J; junction bases left unmatched: 9. The CDR3 consists of 18 residues. CDR1 is MDHEN, CDR2 SYDVKM, per germline. The CDR3 sequence is CASSSQLSGRGSYNEQFF. The CDR3 nucleotides read TGTGCCAGCAGTTCCCAACTTAGCGGGAGGGGGTCCTACAATGAGCAGTTCTTC.

This chain uses TRBV2 with TRBJ2-5, with 10 bases identical to TRBD1. The CDR3 is made up of 15 amino acids. CDR1 and CDR2 from the germline V gene are SNHLY and FYNNEI. The V and J ends lost 6 bases and 5 bases, in that order; junction bases with no gene match: 9. The CDR3 sequence is CASSDRGRGVETQYF. The CDR3 coding sequence is TGTGCCAGCAGCGACAGGGGGCGGGGGGTGGAGACCCAGTACTTC.

This clone has more than one count but fewer than ten. The J gene is TRBJ2-5, the V gene TRBV5-4; D gene uncertain. The CDR3 loop spans 13 amino acids. Per germline, CDR1 SGHNT and CDR2 YYREEE (reference sequence). V was trimmed by 0 bases and J by 5 bases, leaving 8 bases between them. In nucleotides, the CDR3 is TGTGCCAGCAGCTTGGCCGAAGAGGAGACCCAGTACTTC. It is translated as CASSLAEEETQYF. Looking up the rest from reference TRBV5-4 and TRBJ2-5 gives the full variable domain: ETGVTQSPTHLIKTRGQQVTLRCSSQSGHNTVSWYQQALGQGPQFIFQYYREEENGRGNFPPRFSGLQFPNYSSELNVNALELDDSALYLCASSLAEEETQYFGPGTRLLVL.

The V call is TRBV5-1, the J call TRBJ1-2; D gene uncertain. Per the germline V gene, CDR1 is SGHRS and CDR2 is YFSETQ. Deletions cut 4 bases from V and 4 bases from J, with 8 bases between. This CDR3 is 12 amino acids long. The CDR3 nucleotides are TGCGCCAGCAGCCGGGGTGGCTATGGCTACACCTTC. Its translation is CASSRGGYGYTF.

The chain carries TRBV29-1 and TRBJ1-5, with D possibly TRBD1 on 5 matching bases. Germline lookup yields CDR1 SQVTM and CDR2 ANQGSEA. The CDR3 is 14 amino acids. V dropped 6 bases and J dropped 5 bases, with 17 bases sitting between them. CDR3 protein: CSVIIRDRDQPQHF. The CDR3 DNA reads as TGCAGCGTGATTATACGCGACAGAGATCAGCCCCAGCATTTT.